Detailed here is one T cell receptor (beta chain). The antigen is undetermined. The table came from immunoSEQ multiplex PCR; TCRdb's copy has only in-frame clones and leaves some out. The sample has 2 million to 2.5 million clones, around 95% seen once; the top ten hold roughly 0.13%. The data were taken from a study of shared clonotypes between healthy human individuals. Turning to the study itself: The plates for each donor numbered three CD4 naive, three CD4 memory, two CD8 naive and one CD8 memory. The study's findings and limits: Among the subsets, naive ones generally showed larger estimated richness than memory ones.

Germline-derived CDR1 and CDR2 are MNHNY and SVGAGI (reference sequence). The CDR3 is 15 residues long. The germline V and J ends were trimmed by 2 bases and 3 bases, with 12 bases remaining between them. Sample: naive CD4+ T cells sorted from blood. Described subset: CD45RA+ positively selected. The origin of this receptor is a man younger than 35 in good health. V usage is TRBV6-6 and J usage is TRBJ2-3; possibly TRBD2 for D (7 bases). CDR3 sequence: CASSYGRGTTDTQYF. The CDR3 DNA reads as TGTGCCAGCAGTTACGGGAGGGGGACTACAGATACGCAGTATTTT.